What follows is one TCR beta chain and its context. Antigen unknown. The V end lost 6 bases, the J end lost 4 bases, and 7 bases lay between the germline ends. This CDR3 comprises 11 residues. Per germline, CDR1 SQVTM and CDR2 ANQGSEA. Individual cDNA molecules were tagged with unique molecular identifiers. TCRdb called the 5' RACE reads again in MiXCR, with one record for every CDR3 protein. The table includes about 97,000 distinct CDR3 sequences, roughly 14% detected once. The entry originates in a study of early T cells in non-severe SARS-CoV-2 infection. Study context: Unsorted whole blood bulk RNA was sequenced, with unpaired chains. Study-wide points: Clonotype matching in VDJdb favored anti-spike CD8 responses and did not capture private and CD4 specificities.

The source of this sequence is an adult who was a healthcare worker with PCR-confirmed SARS-CoV-2 infection or an uninfected control (not recorded which). Sequencing was done on a sample of whole blood. The V gene is TRBV29-1, the J gene TRBJ2-1; unclear D gene. CDR3 in amino acids: CSVSTYNEQFF. CDR3 sequence (DNA): TGCAGCGTCTCTACATACAATGAGCAGTTCTTC.